This T cell receptor beta chain stems from a study of human thymus T cells. Corrective heart surgery yielded resections, and these provided the thymus tissue. Concerning this clone itself: What it recognizes is unknown.

Generated by immunoSEQ multiplex PCR, the TCRdb table keeps only in-frame clones and is missing some. Here the sample spans about 120,000 clones, 90% to 95% being singletons. The V gene lost 2 bases and the J gene lost 9 bases, with 8 bases spanning the gap. The length of the CDR3 is 12 residues. Germline V lookup: CDR1 SGHAT, CDR2 FQNNGV. Broader study findings: Gene usage for V and J segments appeared biased in thymic and blood repertoires.

The specimen sequenced was thymus tissue. The clonotype was recovered from a boy under two years old with a congenital heart defect but otherwise immunologically healthy. The rearrangement links TRBV11-2 to TRBJ2-1; D call uncertain. CDR3 loop: CASSLRSTEQFF. In DNA form, the CDR3 reads TGTGCCAGCAGCTTAAGGTCAACTGAGCAGTTCTTC.